The clone carrying this TCR beta chain was found many times. No antigen is known for it. The data stem from a study of T cells in Graves' hyperthyroidism and ophthalmopathy. Study observations and caveats: Blood shared most expanded thyroid clonotypes above 0.001.

Trimming pared 0 bases from V and 1 base from J, leaving 11 bases between. CDR1 and CDR2 (germline): SGHRS, YFSETQ. This CDR3 has 16 residues. Authors of the study amplified TCR beta CDR3 regions from RNA transcripts. First-round RT-PCR targeting the TCR CDR3 was performed with the HTBI primer set. TCRdb reprocessed the multiplex PCR reads via MiXCR and lists one record per CDR3 protein. Of some 490,000 distinct CDR3 sequences listed, under 25% are singletons. Sequencing input: blood. The clonotype was recovered from a woman in her 70s with Graves' ophthalmopathy. The chain has TRBV5-1 and TRBJ2-1, with D tentatively TRBD1 or TRBD2 (6 bases each). The CDR3 nucleotides read TGCGCCAGCAGCTTGGACGGGGGCGGGTCCTACAATGAGCAGTTCTTC. Translating gives CASSLDGGGSYNEQFF.